The 25 T cell receptor beta chains below all came from one sample that was sequenced in a study of blood T cell repertoires in COVID-19. Produced via immunoSEQ multiplex PCR; TCRdb's table is partial and in-frame only. The sample includes tens of thousands of clones, roughly 88% of them seen just once. Sequencing was carried out using peripheral blood. The source of these receptors is a man in his 60s with acute or convalescent COVID-19.

The V gene is TRBV2, the J gene TRBJ1-1; the D is unclear. This CDR3 is 14 amino acids long. Germline V gene lookup returns CDR1 SNHLY and CDR2 FYNNEI. V was shortened by 10 bases and J by 2 bases, with 17 bases between the two germline ends. CDR3 coding DNA: TGTGCCACCAAGAAAGGAGGATCTAACACTGAAGCTTTCTTT. It is translated as CATKKGGSNTEAFF.

The chain joins TRBV7-9 to TRBJ1-1; no definite D call. This CDR3 region has 14 residues. Per germline, CDR1 SEHNR and CDR2 FQNEAQ (reference sequence). The V end was cut by 2 bases, the J end by 1 base, with 8 bases between. The CDR3 spells CASSLWERNTEAFF. DNA of the CDR3: TGTGCCAGCAGCTTATGGGAGAGGAACACTGAAGCTTTCTTT.

The chain links TRBV29-1 to TRBJ1-1; perhaps TRBD1 as D (6 bases). This CDR3 spans 13 amino acids. Germline V gene data show CDR1 as SQVTM and CDR2 as ANQGSEA. Trimming shortened V by 0 bases and J by 6 bases, and 11 bases separated the two germline ends. CDR3 bases: TGCAGCGTTGAAGAAGGGACAAGGGCTGAAGCTTTCTTT. It is translated as CSVEEGTRAEAFF.

This clone occurred a few times. The V and J genes are TRBV28 and TRBJ1-1; the D gene is possibly TRBD1 (6 bases). V lost 6 bases and J lost 1, with 12 bases in between. This CDR3 is built from 14 residues. Per the germline V gene, CDR1 is MDHEN and CDR2 is SYDVKM. The DNA for the CDR3 is TGTGCCAGCAGGCAACCGGGACAGAACACTGAAGCTTTCTTT. It specifies CASRQPGQNTEAFF. The whole variable domain, remainder taken from reference TRBV28 and TRBJ1-1, is DVKVTQSSRYLVKRTGEKVFLECVQDMDHENMFWYRQDPGLGLRLIYFSYDVKMKEKGDIPEGYSVSREKKERFSLILESASTNQTSMYLCASRQPGQNTEAFFGQGTRLTVV.

This clone was recorded a few times. The rearrangement uses TRBV15 and TRBJ1-5; D gene ambiguous. The CDR3 has 15 amino acids. CDR1 and CDR2 from the germline V gene are LNHNV and YYDKDF (reference sequence). V was clipped by 0 bases and J by 4 bases, with 10 bases between them. The CDR3 nucleotides read TGTGCCACCAGCAGAGATCGGGTAGGAAATCAGCCCCAGCATTTT. Translation gives CATSRDRVGNQPQHF.

The chain joins TRBV6-6 to TRBJ2-5; TRBD1 is a possible D gene (6 bases). The germline V gene encodes CDR1 MNHNY and CDR2 SVGAGI (reference sequence). Trimming left V 6 bases short and J 5 bases short, with 10 bases between. The CDR3 covers 12 residues. The CDR3 DNA sequence: TGTGCCAGCAGACAGGGTTGGGAGACCCAGTACTTC. This gives the protein CASRQGWETQYF.

V is TRBV2 and J is TRBJ1-2; possibly TRBD1 for D (6 bases). This CDR3 contains 14 residues. Trimming stripped 7 bases from V and 8 bases from J, with 20 bases between. Germline V gene lookup returns CDR1 SNHLY and CDR2 FYNNEI. CDR3 sequence (DNA): TGTGCCAGCACCCCTGGACAGTCCCCTTGGGGCTACACCTTC. It specifies CASTPGQSPWGYTF.

This sequence joins TRBV6-1 and TRBJ1-2; D gene ambiguous. The CDR3 consists of 15 residues. The V and J ends lost 1 base and 2 bases respectively, with 11 bases between them. CDR1 is MNHNS, CDR2 SASEGT, per germline. The CDR3 loop is CASSEGPGGNYGYTF. The DNA of the CDR3 is TGTGCCAGCAGTGAAGGTCCCGGCGGCAACTATGGCTACACCTTC.

CDR3 sequence (DNA): TGTGCCAGCAGCTTAACTGGGGACAGCTACAATGAGCAGTTCTTC. As protein: CASSLTGDSYNEQFF. The chain is built from TRBV11-2 and TRBJ2-1; 7 nucleotides match TRBD1. This CDR3 contains 15 residues. J was trimmed by 3 bases and V by 2 bases; bases with no gene match: 4. Germline lookup yields CDR1 SGHAT and CDR2 FQNNGV.

The chain links TRBV19 to TRBJ2-3, with D perhaps TRBD2 (6 bases). Trimming cost V 5 bases and J 2 bases, with 17 bases left between them. The V gene's germline CDR1 is LNHDA and CDR2 SQIVND (reference sequence). The CDR3 consists of 16 residues. CDR3 residues: CASSPGTGSNTDTQYF. In nucleotides, the CDR3 is TGTGCCAGTAGTCCCGGGACTGGATCAAACACAGATACGCAGTATTTT.

The chain uses TRBV18 and TRBJ2-3, with TRBD2 matching over 8 bases. The CDR3 runs to 15 residues. J was trimmed by 6 bases and V by 4 bases; bases with no gene match: 9. The germline gives CDR1 KGHSH, CDR2 LQKENI. The CDR3 nucleotides read TGTGCCAGCTCACAGGACGCTAGCGGGTTTGATACGCAGTATTTT. Its protein is CASSQDASGFDTQYF.

The gene calls are TRBV3-1 (or the pseudogene TRBV3-2) and TRBJ2-2, with 8 bases matching TRBD1. Per germline, CDR1 LGHDT and CDR2 YNNKEL (reference sequence). CDR3 length: 19 amino acids. J lost 0 bases, V lost 4 bases, and 13 bases had no gene match. In DNA form, the CDR3 reads TGTGCCAGCAGCCCGCTCGGTGGTACAGGGGGAGCGAACACCGGGGAGCTGTTTTTT. Protein product: CASSPLGGTGGANTGELFF.

The chain has TRBV4-1 and TRBJ2-5, with D possibly TRBD1 on 7 matching bases. Trimming shortened V by 0 bases and J by 5 bases, and 13 bases separated the two germline ends. The CDR3 length is 15 residues. Germline CDR1 MGHRA, CDR2 YSYEKL. The CDR3 coding sequence is TGCGCCAGCAGCCAAGATCCGACAGGGAGGGAGACCCAGTACTTC. This encodes CASSQDPTGRETQYF.

This clone was seen a handful of times. The chain recombines TRBV5-1 with TRBJ2-7; TRBD1 matches 10 bases. V shed 0 bases, J shed 0 bases, and the junction held 9 bases outside the gene matches. The CDR3 has 18 residues. Germline V lookup: CDR1 SGHRS, CDR2 YFSETQ. The CDR3 is CASSLAKIRDRGSYEQYF. As DNA, the CDR3 is TGCGCCAGCAGCTTGGCAAAAATCCGGGACAGGGGCTCCTACGAGCAGTACTTC.

The CDR3 DNA reads TGTGCCAGCAGTACCACTTATAATCAGCCCCAGCATTTT. Protein sequence: CASSTTYNQPQHF. The V and J genes are TRBV28 and TRBJ1-5; D not certain. CDR1 is MDHEN and CDR2 is SYDVKM in the germline V gene. Trimming cost V 5 bases and J 4 bases, with 9 bases left between them. CDR3 length equals 13 residues. Combining the CDR3 with reference TRBV28 and TRBJ1-5 gives the whole variable domain DVKVTQSSRYLVKRTGEKVFLECVQDMDHENMFWYRQDPGLGLRLIYFSYDVKMKEKGDIPEGYSVSREKKERFSLILESASTNQTSMYLCASSTTYNQPQHFGDGTRLSIL.

The chain is built from TRBV5-5 and TRBJ2-5; 9 bases are shared with TRBD1. V lost 4 bases, J lost 5 bases, and 21 bases stayed unmatched. CDR1 is SGHKS, CDR2 YYEKEE, per germline (reference sequence). The CDR3 extends over 19 amino acids. The DNA for the CDR3 is TGTGCCAGCAGCGTAGGACAGGGGTTCTATACGTTGCGCGGGGAGACCCAGTACTTC. Amino acid sequence: CASSVGQGFYTLRGETQYF.

The rearrangement links TRBV25-1 to TRBJ1-2; 10 bases agree with TRBD1. CDR3 size: 17 residues. V trimming: 4 bases; J trimming: 0 bases; junction bases outside the gene matches: 8. Germline V gene lookup returns CDR1 MGHDK and CDR2 SYGVNS. The CDR3 reads CASSAIPGTGANYGYTF. CDR3 DNA: TGTGCCAGCAGTGCAATCCCCGGGACAGGGGCTAACTATGGCTACACCTTC.

This chain joins TRBV5-1 and TRBJ2-7, with 7 bases identical to TRBD1. CDR3 size: 20 residues. Unmatched junction bases numbered 25, after V lost 4 bases and J lost 3 bases. CDR1 is SGHRS, CDR2 YFSETQ, per germline. This CDR3 is CASSPPIGTAIRIEIYEQYV. DNA for the CDR3: TGCGCCAGCAGCCCCCCTATAGGGACAGCTATCCGAATAGAAATCTACGAGCAGTACGTC.

Only a few counts were recorded for this clone. The chain employs TRBV6-5 and TRBJ2-7; TRBD1 might be the D (6 bases). This CDR3 region has 12 residues. Germline V gene sequence: CDR1 MNHEY, CDR2 SVGAGI. V was shortened by 8 bases and J by 3 bases, with 11 bases between the two germline ends. CDR3 bases: TGTGCCAGCCGGGACAATTACTACGAGCAGTACTTC. Its protein is CASRDNYYEQYF.

The V gene is TRBV25-1, the J gene TRBJ1-3; D is unresolved. The CDR3 length is 14 residues. CDR1 is MGHDK, CDR2 SYGVNS, per germline. Deletions cut 6 bases from V and 4 bases from J, with 13 bases between. In DNA form, the CDR3 reads TGTGCCAGCAGCGATCCGGGTATAGGAAACACCATATATTTT. Protein product: CASSDPGIGNTIYF.

The chain's CDR3 is CASSLGVMSNQPQHF. CDR3 in DNA: TGTGCCAGCAGCTTGGGCGTGATGAGCAATCAGCCCCAGCATTTT. The J gene is TRBJ1-5, the V gene TRBV7-9; D remains ambiguous. Germline V gives CDR1 SEHNR, CDR2 FQNEAQ (reference sequence). The CDR3 totals 15 residues. V lost 3 bases and J 1 base, leaving 10 bases between the germline ends.

The chain has TRBV19 and TRBJ2-1; 11 bases are shared with TRBD1. Per the germline V gene, CDR1 is LNHDA and CDR2 is SQIVND (reference sequence). The CDR3 has 15 residues. V lost 4 bases, J lost 6 bases, and 5 bases stayed unmatched. In DNA, the CDR3 is TGTGCCAGTAGTACCGGGACAGGGGGACTCAATGAGCAGTTCTTC. Protein sequence: CASSTGTGGLNEQFF.

The chain couples TRBV7-9 to TRBJ2-7; 7 bases fit TRBD2. V lost 3 bases to trimming and J lost 5 bases; unmatched junction nucleotides: 7. CDR1 and CDR2 from the germline V gene are SEHNR and FQNEAQ (reference sequence). CDR3 length equals 14 residues. CDR3 amino acids: CASSFDGGFNEQYF. DNA of the CDR3: TGTGCCAGCAGCTTCGACGGGGGGTTCAACGAGCAGTACTTC.

The chain links TRBV3-1 (or the pseudogene TRBV3-2) to TRBJ2-5; 7 positions agree with TRBD1. This CDR3 is built from 17 residues. Germline CDR1 reads LGHDT; CDR2 reads YNNKEL (reference sequence). V gave up 4 bases and J gave up 2 bases; unmatched junction bases: 13. CDR3: CASSPRGRGLGQETQYF. The CDR3 nucleotides read TGTGCCAGCAGCCCTCGGGGTAGGGGGCTTGGTCAAGAGACCCAGTACTTC.

The chain carries TRBV7-2 and TRBJ1-1; 7 bases match TRBD1. The CDR3 consists of 14 residues. From germline, CDR1 is SGHTA and CDR2 FQGNSA. The ends lost 5 bases at V and 1 base at J; junction bases unmatched: 4. The CDR3 nucleotides read TGTGCCAGCAGCCCACAGGGGACGAACACTGAAGCTTTCTTT. Translating gives CASSPQGTNTEAFF.